Each of the 29 T cell receptor beta chains below was sequenced from the same sample in a study of cytomegalovirus exposure and HLA in healthy donors (dated by TCRdb to 2017 to 2019). To prepare the library, the immunoSEQ multiplex PCR assay was applied. A mixture of 60 forward primers for TCR Vbeta segments and 13 reverse primers for TCR Jbeta segments was used in the multiplex PCR. TCRdb took over this immuneACCESS table, retaining in-frame rearrangements with V and J assigned. Such tables are incomplete; in checked studies, under half of the missing clones stem from an unresolved V gene, and the remainder is unexplained. The sample table records some 120,000 clones; less than 75% of these occur just once. Together, the top ten hold approximately 4.1% of the sample. The sequenced sample was PBMCs. The receptors were sampled from a woman in her thirties or forties in good health and CMV-seronegative.

The chain carries TRBV2 and TRBJ1-5, with TRBD1 identical over 10 bases. The V gene end was trimmed by 6 bases and the J gene end by 6 bases; junction bases not matched to a gene: 5. The CDR3 has 14 amino acids. Per germline, CDR1 SNHLY and CDR2 FYNNEI. The CDR3, as DNA: TGTGCCAGCAGCGGGACAGGGGTGGGTCAGCCCCAGCATTTT. It yields the protein CASSGTGVGQPQHF.

V is TRBV7-2 and J is TRBJ2-3; 11 bases fit TRBD2. The CDR3 loop spans 17 amino acids. Germline lookup yields CDR1 SGHTA and CDR2 FQGNSA. J gave up 6 bases and V 0 bases, and 8 bases lay outside the gene matches. The CDR3 protein is CASSLALLAGGWDTQYF. In DNA, the CDR3 is TGTGCCAGCAGCTTAGCATTGCTAGCGGGGGGATGGGATACGCAGTATTTT. The full variable domain, its missing parts supplied by reference TRBV7-2 and TRBJ2-3, is GAGVSQSPSNKVTEKGKDVELRCDPISGHTALYWYRQSLGQGLEFLIYFQGNSAPDKSGLPSDRFSAERTGGSVSTLTIQRTQQEDSAVYLCASSLALLAGGWDTQYFGPGTRLTVL.

The chain is built from TRBV6-5 and TRBJ2-7; 8 bases line up with TRBD2. This CDR3 comprises 14 residues. V lost 0 bases, J lost 6 bases, and 4 bases stayed unmatched. The V gene's germline CDR1 is MNHEY and CDR2 SVGAGI. CDR3 DNA: TGTGCCAGCAGTTACTCAGCGGGAGTGGGCGAGCAGTACTTC. Translated: CASSYSAGVGEQYF.

This clone appeared once. The chain employs TRBV11-2 and TRBJ2-3, with D perhaps TRBD2 (6 bases). Trimming cost V 5 bases and J 7 bases, with 16 bases left between them. Germline lookup yields CDR1 SGHAT and CDR2 FQNNGV. CDR3 length: 14 amino acids. CDR3 DNA: TGTGCCAGCAGCACAGGACTGGGCGGGAATACGCAGTATTTT. Its translation is CASSTGLGGNTQYF.

This clone was found once. The J gene is TRBJ2-1, the V gene TRBV29-1; the match to TRBD2 covers 15 bases. CDR1 and CDR2 (germline): SQVTM, ANQGSEA. There are 14 residues in the CDR3. V lost 4 bases to trimming and J lost 12 bases; unmatched junction nucleotides: 7. DNA of the CDR3: TGCAGCGTTGTCGGACTAGCGGGAGGGCCTGGGCAGTTCTTC. Protein product: CSVVGLAGGPGQFF.

The chain is built from TRBV10-3 and TRBJ2-6, with TRBD1 identical over 7 bases. Germline V gene data show CDR1 as ENHRY and CDR2 as SYGVKD. J gave up 3 bases and V 9 bases, and 11 bases lay outside the gene matches. The CDR3 has 16 residues. CDR3 sequence reads: CAIGSGDRVGANVLTF. As DNA, the CDR3 is TGTGCCATTGGATCCGGAGACAGGGTTGGGGCCAACGTCCTGACTTTC.

This clone was seen a single time. The chain links TRBV4-2 to TRBJ2-3; the D gene is possibly TRBD2 (6 bases). Trimming left V 1 base short and J 2 bases short, with 16 bases between. CDR1 and CDR2 (germline): LGHNA, YNFKEQ. The CDR3 covers 17 residues. This chain's CDR3 is CASSQVTAGLFTDTQYF. As DNA, the CDR3 is TGTGCCAGCAGCCAAGTAACCGCGGGACTCTTCACAGATACGCAGTATTTT.

The rearrangement uses TRBV5-1 and TRBJ2-7, with 8 positions matching TRBD1. CDR1 SGHRS and CDR2 YFSETQ come from the germline V gene. The ends lost 4 bases at V and 6 bases at J; junction bases unmatched: 3. The CDR3 is 12 residues long. CDR3 amino acids: CASSPTGGEQYF. CDR3 nucleotide sequence: TGCGCCAGCAGCCCTACAGGGGGCGAGCAGTACTTC. Complete variable domain (other parts from reference TRBV5-1 and TRBJ2-7): KAGVTQTPRYLIKTRGQQVTLSCSPISGHRSVSWYQQTPGQGLQFLFEYFSETQRNKGNFPGRFSGRQFSNSRSEMNVSTLELGDSALYLCASSPTGGEQYFGPGTRLTVT.

V gene TRBV6-5 combines with J gene TRBJ2-5; D remains ambiguous. The CDR3 is 13 amino acids. Germline-derived CDR1 and CDR2 are MNHEY and SVGAGI. Trimming shortened V by 6 bases and J by 0 bases, and 8 bases separated the two germline ends. The CDR3 DNA sequence: TGTGCCAGCAGCCGACTCGACCAAGAGACCCAGTACTTC. It yields the protein CASSRLDQETQYF.

A few counts support this clone. The CDR3 DNA is TGTGCCAGCAGTGAATTAAGGAGGGATGAGCAGTTCTTC. Translating it yields CASSELRRDEQFF. The chain recombines TRBV25-1 with TRBJ2-1; a possible D gene is TRBD2 (6 bases). This CDR3 region has 13 residues. The V gene lost 1 base and the J gene lost 8 bases, with 9 bases spanning the gap. Germline CDR1 MGHDK, CDR2 SYGVNS.

This chain joins TRBV4-1 and TRBJ2-4; the D gene is possibly TRBD2 (5 bases). V dropped 1 base and J dropped 1 base, with 11 bases sitting between them. Per the germline V gene, CDR1 is MGHRA and CDR2 is YSYEKL. The CDR3 runs to 16 residues. CDR3 region: CASSQGAGFAKNIQYF. For the CDR3, the DNA is TGCGCCAGCAGCCAAGGGGCGGGTTTCGCCAAAAACATTCAGTACTTC.

This sequence joins TRBV7-3 and TRBJ2-2; 10 bases map to TRBD1. With V trimmed by 5 bases and J by 4 bases, 7 bases remained unmatched. CDR1 and CDR2 (germline): SGHTA, FQGTGA. The CDR3 loop spans 16 amino acids. The CDR3: CASSETGTGVTGELFF. CDR3 in DNA: TGTGCCAGCAGCGAGACCGGGACAGGGGTCACCGGGGAGCTGTTTTTT.

The chain uses TRBV11-2 and TRBJ2-3, with 7 bases identical to TRBD2. V dropped 5 bases and J dropped 2; count of bases not matched to a gene: 13. Germline V gives CDR1 SGHAT, CDR2 FQNNGV. The CDR3 length is 17 residues. The CDR3 loop is CASSTDDLAEFTDTQYF. For the CDR3, the DNA is TGTGCCAGCAGCACCGATGACCTAGCGGAGTTCACAGATACGCAGTATTTT.

This rearrangement joins TRBV6-1 to TRBJ1-1; possibly TRBD1 for D (5 bases). CDR1 is MNHNS and CDR2 is SASEGT in the germline V gene. Trimming removed 3 bases from V and 7 bases from J, with 12 bases in between. This CDR3 spans 13 amino acids. The DNA of the CDR3 is TGTGCCAGCAGTGATGTAGGGGTGGATGAAGCTTTCTTT. This sequence encodes CASSDVGVDEAFF.

This clone was observed a few times. This sequence joins TRBV29-1 and TRBJ2-7, with no clear D. Looked up from germline, CDR1 is SQVTM and CDR2 is ANQGSEA. Trimming cost V 3 bases and J 4 bases, with 10 bases left between them. The CDR3 is made up of 12 amino acids. CDR3 in amino acids: CSVDTGLYEQYF. The CDR3 DNA reads as TGCAGCGTTGATACCGGTCTATACGAGCAGTACTTC.

The J gene is TRBJ2-5, the V gene TRBV6-1; D not resolved. Germline V gene data show CDR1 as MNHNS and CDR2 as SASEGT. The CDR3 runs to 14 residues. V gave up 1 base and J gave up 5 bases, with 11 bases separating them. CDR3 in amino acids: CASSEGAVGETQYF. The CDR3 DNA follows: TGTGCCAGCAGTGAAGGTGCGGTCGGGGAGACCCAGTACTTC.

The V gene is TRBV7-9, the J gene TRBJ1-5; D unresolved. The CDR3 consists of 12 residues. V dropped 6 bases and J dropped 6 bases, with 9 bases sitting between them. CDR1 and CDR2 from the germline V gene are SEHNR and FQNEAQ (reference sequence). In DNA form, the CDR3 reads TGTGCCAGCAGTTCTGACACTCAGCCCCAGCATTTT. Translated, it gives CASSSDTQPQHF. The full variable domain, its missing parts supplied by reference TRBV7-9 and TRBJ1-5, is DTGVSQNPRHKITKRGQNVTFRCDPISEHNRLYWYRQTLGQGPEFLTYFQNEAQLEKSRLLSDRFSAERPKGSFSTLEIQRTEQGDSAMYLCASSSDTQPQHFGDGTRLSIL.

The chain joins TRBV30 to TRBJ1-5; weak D call: TRBD1 (5 bases). The V end was cut by 4 bases, the J end by 7 bases, with 17 bases between. This CDR3 region has 14 residues. From germline, CDR1 is GTSNPN and CDR2 SVGIG (reference sequence). The CDR3 region is CAWNTAGMAQPQHF. CDR3 nucleotides: TGTGCCTGGAATACGGCAGGGATGGCACAGCCCCAGCATTTT.

This clone was observed a few times. V usage is TRBV6-6 and J usage is TRBJ2-5; tentative D call: TRBD2 (5 bases). Deletions cut 5 bases from V and 3 bases from J, with 7 bases between. The germline V gene has CDR1 MNHNY and CDR2 SVGAGI (reference sequence). This CDR3 is 12 amino acids long. The CDR3 region has the DNA TGTGCCAGCAGTAAACTAGAAGAGACCCAGTACTTC. It codes for CASSKLEETQYF.

The chain links TRBV11-3 to TRBJ2-3; possibly TRBD2 for D (6 bases). Looked up from germline, CDR1 is SGHNT and CDR2 is YENEEA. Trimming stripped 3 bases from V and 2 bases from J, with 9 bases between. The CDR3 covers 14 residues. The CDR3 spells CASSFRGNTDTQYF. DNA for the CDR3: TGTGCCAGCAGCTTTCGCGGGAACACAGATACGCAGTATTTT.

The V gene is TRBV30, the J gene TRBJ2-3, with 7 nucleotides matching TRBD2. Germline V lookup: CDR1 GTSNPN, CDR2 SVGIG (reference sequence). V lost 1 base and J lost 3; bases outside the gene matches: 7. CDR3 length equals 15 residues. CDR3 sequence (DNA): TGTGCCTGGAGTGAAGGACTAGTCCTAACAGATACGCAGTATTTT. This sequence encodes CAWSEGLVLTDTQYF.

The chain has TRBV5-5 and TRBJ2-7; 8 bases map to TRBD1. Unmatched junction bases numbered 7, after V lost 4 bases and J lost 7 bases. The germline gives CDR1 SGHKS, CDR2 YYEKEE (reference sequence). The CDR3 length is 13 residues. Written as DNA, the CDR3 is TGTGCCAGCAGCCCAGGGGGCCCGAGGGAGCAGTACTTC. Encoded protein: CASSPGGPREQYF.

The genes are TRBV12-5 and TRBJ2-5; 9 bases are shared with TRBD1. Germline values: CDR1 LGHNT, CDR2 FRNRAP. After removal of 0 bases from V and 5 bases from J, the junction contained 13 bases not matched to a gene. The CDR3 spans 18 residues. The CDR3: CASGLVGAGTGLRETQYF. CDR3 nucleotides: TGTGCTAGTGGTTTGGTAGGGGCCGGGACAGGGTTACGGGAGACCCAGTACTTC. Variable domain in full (rest from reference TRBV12-5 and TRBJ2-5): DARVTQTPRHKVTEMGQEVTMRCQPILGHNTVFWYRQTMMQGLELLAYFRNRAPLDDSGMPKDRFSAEMPDATLATLKIQPSEPRDSAVYFCASGLVGAGTGLRETQYFGPGTRLLVL.

This chain uses TRBV7-9 with TRBJ2-1, with D maybe TRBD2 (6 bases). The V end was cut by 5 bases, the J end by 10 bases, with 15 bases between. The CDR3 spans 13 residues. CDR1 and CDR2 (germline): SEHNR, FQNEAQ (reference sequence). The CDR3 region is CASSGARESEQFF. The CDR3 DNA reads TGTGCCAGCAGCGGAGCCCGGGAGTCCGAGCAGTTCTTC.

This chain connects TRBV14 to TRBJ2-1, with 7 bases identical to TRBD2. CDR1 SGHDN and CDR2 FVKESK come from the germline V gene. J was trimmed by 13 bases and V by 4 bases; bases with no gene match: 10. There are 13 residues in the CDR3. CDR3 in DNA: TGTGCCAGCAGCCCTCAACGACTAGCAGGACAGTTCTTC. It codes for CASSPQRLAGQFF.

This clone was seen a handful of times. The chain has TRBV4-3 and TRBJ2-3; D may be TRBD1 (7 bases). The V end was cut by 1 base, the J end by 4 bases, with 12 bases between. The CDR3 spans 15 residues. In germline, CDR1 is LGHNA, CDR2 YSLEER. The CDR3 coding sequence is TGCGCCAGCAGCCAAGGCAGGGGGGTAGCAGATACGCAGTATTTT. It encodes CASSQGRGVADTQYF.

This chain uses TRBV19 with TRBJ2-7, with TRBD1 matching over 7 bases. Trimming removed 1 base from V and 1 base from J; junction bases left unmatched: 4. Germline V gene data show CDR1 as LNHDA and CDR2 as SQIVND (reference sequence). The CDR3 has 15 amino acids. The CDR3 nucleotides are TGTGCCAGTAGTATAGTTCCAGGGGGATCCTACGAGCAGTACTTC. Protein: CASSIVPGGSYEQYF.

The chain couples TRBV4-1 to TRBJ1-1; 7 bases fit TRBD1. Germline values: CDR1 MGHRA, CDR2 YSYEKL. The CDR3 loop spans 15 amino acids. The J segment lost 0 bases and the V segment lost 6 bases, leaving 7 bases of the junction unmatched. The CDR3 loop reads CASRGGQGVNTEAFF. As DNA, the CDR3 is TGCGCCAGCAGAGGGGGTCAGGGGGTGAACACTGAAGCTTTCTTT.

The chain recombines TRBV6-1 with TRBJ2-1; TRBD1 matches 8 bases. The V gene's germline CDR1 is MNHNS and CDR2 SASEGT. This CDR3 is 12 amino acids long. The V gene end was trimmed by 4 bases and the J gene end by 15 bases; junction bases not matched to a gene: 8. CDR3 sequence reads: CASSAGGVALFF. The CDR3 bases are TGTGCCAGCAGTGCAGGGGGCGTAGCACTGTTCTTC.